This TCR beta chain is drawn from a study of T cells in Graves' hyperthyroidism and ophthalmopathy. Study-level findings and limits: Clonotypes that were expanded in thyroid above 0.001 mostly appeared in blood too. Ophthalmopathy was distinguished from stable hyperthyroidism by 13 V-J signatures.

The CDR3 length is 15 residues. CDR1 is MNHEY, CDR2 SMNVEV, per germline (reference sequence). Trimming cost V 3 bases and J 2 bases; bases outside gene matches: 7. RNA transcripts gave rise to amplified TCR beta CDR3 regions. When the TCR CDR3 underwent first-round RT-PCR, the HTBI primer set was used. TCRdb fed the multiplex PCR reads into MiXCR, producing one record per CDR3 protein. The sample includes about 460,000 distinct CDR3 sequences, around a fifth of them seen just once. Fresh peripheral blood, about 9.3 ml, yielded the PBMCs. As concerns this clonotype: Its cognate antigen is unknown.

This receptor was taken from an older woman with Graves' ophthalmopathy. Sequenced material: blood. The J gene is TRBJ2-7, the V gene TRBV27; TRBD1 matches 7 bases. The CDR3 sequence is CASSFSGQRPYEQYF. The DNA of the CDR3 is TGTGCCAGCAGTTTCTCGGGACAGCGACCCTACGAGCAGTACTTC.